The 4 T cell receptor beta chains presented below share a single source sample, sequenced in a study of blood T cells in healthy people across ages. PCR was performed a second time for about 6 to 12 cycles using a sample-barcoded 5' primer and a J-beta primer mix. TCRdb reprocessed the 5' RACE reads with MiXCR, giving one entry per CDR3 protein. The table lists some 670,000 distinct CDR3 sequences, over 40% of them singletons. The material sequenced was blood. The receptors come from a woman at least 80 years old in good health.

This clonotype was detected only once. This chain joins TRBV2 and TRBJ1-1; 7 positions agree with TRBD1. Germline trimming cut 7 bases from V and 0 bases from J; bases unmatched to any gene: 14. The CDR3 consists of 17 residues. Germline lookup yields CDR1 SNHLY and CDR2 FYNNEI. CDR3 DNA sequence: TGTGCCAGCATTGTTAGTTCGGGACAGATATTGAACACTGAAGCTTTCTTT. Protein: CASIVSSGQILNTEAFF.

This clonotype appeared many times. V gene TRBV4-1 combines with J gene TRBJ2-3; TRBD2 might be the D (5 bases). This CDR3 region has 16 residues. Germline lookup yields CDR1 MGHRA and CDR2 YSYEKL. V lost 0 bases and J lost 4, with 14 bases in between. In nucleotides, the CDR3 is TGCGCCAGCAGCCAAGATAGGAAGGGAGTAGCAGATACGCAGTATTTT. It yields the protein CASSQDRKGVADTQYF.

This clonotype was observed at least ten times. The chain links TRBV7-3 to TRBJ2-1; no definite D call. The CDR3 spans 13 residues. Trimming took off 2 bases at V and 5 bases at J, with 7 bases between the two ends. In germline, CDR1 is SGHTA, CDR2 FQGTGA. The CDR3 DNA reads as TGTGCCAGCAGCTTAGCCTACAACAATGAGCAGTTCTTC. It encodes CASSLAYNNEQFF.

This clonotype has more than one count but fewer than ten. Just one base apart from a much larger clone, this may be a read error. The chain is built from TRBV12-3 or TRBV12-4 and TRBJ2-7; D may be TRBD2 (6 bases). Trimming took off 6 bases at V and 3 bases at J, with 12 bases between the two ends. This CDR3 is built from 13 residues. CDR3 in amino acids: CASRRDGIYEQYF. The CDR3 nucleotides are TGTGCCAGCAGGCGGGACGGAATCTACGAGCAGTACTTC.